The source of this T cell receptor (beta chain) is a study of neurological immune-mediated disorders. The study's findings and limits: Because no CDR3 amino acid sequences were shared across subjects by expanded clones, private repertoires were suggested in all groups.

With 10-nucleotide random UMIs included, cDNA was synthesized by 5'RACE. Every sequencing run gave over 200 million TCR-beta sequences, taken from 15-18 subjects. TCRdb re-called the 5' RACE reads with MiXCR, one entry per CDR3 protein. The top ten clones hold approximately 4.5% of a sample with approximately 89,000 distinct CDR3 sequences, approximately 13% of them seen once. Trimming removed 6 bases at V and 9 bases at J, with 21 bases between. The CDR3 has 15 residues. Looked up from germline, CDR1 is SGHAT and CDR2 is FQNNGV. In its sample, this clonotype was seen many times. Its target is unknown. The time point denotes: longitudinal time-point 2.

This rearrangement joins TRBV11-2 to TRBJ2-1, with a weak D call TRBD2 (7 bases). This receptor was obtained from a female donor with HTLV-1-associated myelopathy (HAM/TSP). Sequenced sample: PBMCs. CDR3 region: CASRRGGVLGGEQFF. The CDR3 DNA is TGTGCCAGCAGGCGAGGGGGGGTTCTTGGTGGTGAGCAGTTCTTC.